The present entry profiles one TCR beta chain with its context. Its antigen target is currently unknown. Nothing much larger sits one base from this clone, and base qualities are not available. This specimen belongs to a study of OX40 agonist ivuxolimab in advanced cancers. For the wider study: Ivuxolimab was a fully human IgG2 agonistic monoclonal antibody targeting the costimulatory receptor OX40 (CD134). Prior anti-PD-1, anti-PD-L1 or anti-CTLA-4 therapy was permitted, and approximately 41% of dose-escalation patients had received checkpoint inhibitors. Partial responses occurred in three dose-escalation patients, of whom one had hepatocellular carcinoma and two had cutaneous melanoma. Peripheral TCRbeta sequencing was intended to test whether TCR sequence diversity was altered and clonal T-cell expansion was caused by ivuxolimab. Intravenous ivuxolimab was administered to patients every 2 weeks at six dose levels: 0.01, 0.1, 0.3, 1.5, 3 and 10 mg/kg. In the dose-escalation cohort, 82.7% of patients were male, and the mean age was roughly 60 years, with a range of 23 to 79. The paper describes the monotherapy dose-escalation part (N ≈ 52 patients) of the phase I trial of ivuxolimab. Of the approximately 54 dose-escalation patients, hepatocellular carcinoma was present in around 19, melanoma in approximately 15, renal cell carcinoma in 9 and head and neck cancer in 9. What the authors observed across the whole study: Low levels of normalized T-cell clonal expansion were also seen in some patients who did not respond. Partial responders in the 0.1-3.0 mg/kg groups had among the lowest normalized peripheral clonal expansion, especially among CD8+ T cells. At doses of 0.1 to 3.0 mg/kg, clonal expansion of both CD4+ and CD8+ T cells in blood was seen between baseline and week 6. After ivuxolimab, expanded clones were on average more numerous among CD8+ T cells than among CD4+ T cells. The antigen specificity of the clonally expanded peripheral T cells was not determined.

Patients with autoimmune disease history or receiving systemic immunosuppression were excluded from the trial. Peripheral blood for TCR sequencing was collected from all dose cohorts at baseline, on cycle 4 day 1, and on cycle 7 day 1. Samples were obtained from an open-label, multicenter, first-in-human phase I dose-escalation trial of ivuxolimab. The trial enrolled adults with locally advanced or metastatic head and neck squamous cell, hepatocellular, melanoma or renal cell carcinoma. Before TCR sequencing, CD4+ and CD8+ T cells were separately sorted from peripheral blood. To sequence the TCRbeta CDR3 region, genomic DNA was isolated from the sorted cells. The immunoSEQ Assay was used to sequence the TCRbeta CDR3 regions. TCRdb obtained this table from immuneACCESS and retained in-frame rearrangements with V and J assigned. These tables miss some clones; where compared with another copy, unresolved V genes account for less than half of the shortfall, and the remainder is unexplained. The sample has tens of thousands of clones on record, 75% to 90% of them singletons. 28% of the sample rests with the top ten.

The source material was CD4+ or CD8+ T cells sorted from blood, sampled in a trial of the OX40 agonist ivuxolimab. This clonotype was obtained from an adult with an advanced solid tumor such as melanoma, head and neck, liver or kidney cancer.

The CDR3 protein is CASRGPGVYEQYF. The nucleotides are TGTGCCAGCCGGGGCCCGGGGGTCTACGAGCAGTACTTC. Rearrangement joined TRBV6-1 to TRBJ2-7, with a weak D call of TRBD2 (6 bases match). The CDR3 starts with the cysteine, ends with the phenylalanine, and has 13 residues. The sequence is cut down to CDR3 DNA, 39 bases in frame from base 1. In the germline V gene, CDR1 corresponds to MNHNS and CDR2 to SASEGT. The V end loses 8 bases and the J end loses 3 bases, and a stretch of 14 bases separates them.